Listed here are 7 T cell receptor beta chains from one sample, sequenced in a study of OX40 agonist ivuxolimab in advanced cancers. Method: immunoSEQ multiplex PCR; TCRdb's copy keeps in-frame clones and lacks some. Of 60,000 to 80,000 clones listed, 80% to 90% are singletons. Sample: CD4+ or CD8+ T cells sorted from blood, taken in a trial of the OX40 agonist ivuxolimab. The receptors shown here come from an adult with an advanced solid tumor such as melanoma, head and neck, liver or kidney cancer.

CDR3 in amino acids: CASRVEFNTIYF. The CDR3 nucleotides are TGTGCCAGCAGGGTCGAATTCAACACCATATATTTT. The chain uses TRBV6-1 and TRBJ1-3, with no clear D. The CDR3 is 12 amino acids. Trimming removed 6 bases from V and 7 bases from J, with 10 bases in between. From germline, CDR1 is MNHNS and CDR2 SASEGT.

V usage is TRBV6-1 and J usage is TRBJ1-2; TRBD1 might be the D (6 bases). V lost 8 bases and J lost 0, with 16 bases in between. Germline CDR1 is MNHNS and CDR2 is SASEGT. This CDR3 spans 15 amino acids. The CDR3 reads CASEGGTSPNYGYTF. CDR3 in DNA: TGTGCCAGCGAGGGGGGAACCTCCCCTAACTATGGCTACACCTTC.

The rearrangement joins TRBV6-6 to TRBJ2-2, with TRBD1 as a possible D gene (6 bases). The V and J ends lost 7 bases and 1 base respectively, with 10 bases between them. The CDR3 spans 14 residues. Germline CDR1 and CDR2: MNHNY and SVGAGI (reference sequence). The CDR3 DNA reads TGTGCCAGCAAACAGGGAAAGAACACCGGGGAGCTGTTTTTT. The encoded protein is CASKQGKNTGELFF.

Only one count was recorded for this clone. V usage is TRBV5-4 and J usage is TRBJ1-3, with TRBD1 matching 8 bases. CDR3 length: 15 residues. With V trimmed by 4 bases and J by 3 bases, 6 bases remained unmatched. Germline CDR1 and CDR2: SGHNT and YYREEE (reference sequence). The CDR3 region has the DNA TGTGCCAGCAGCCTAGGAGGACAGGGTGGAAACACCATATATTTT. Translated: CASSLGGQGGNTIYF.

The chain has TRBV29-1 and TRBJ2-5, with D possibly matching TRBD1 (6 bases). The CDR3 sequence is 15 residues long. The germline V gene has CDR1 SQVTM and CDR2 ANQGSEA. V was cut by 6 bases and J by 3 bases, with 20 bases left in between. CDR3 nucleotide sequence: TGCAGCGTCCGTGGGACAATTAGGTTTAAAGAGACCCAGTACTTC. Translating gives CSVRGTIRFKETQYF.

Note on this clone: This sample includes further DNA sequences coding for the same CDR3. The V call is TRBV7-8, the J call TRBJ2-1; 10 nucleotides line up with TRBD2. Germline trimming cut 2 bases from V and 2 bases from J; bases unmatched to any gene: 6. The CDR3 has 17 residues. Germline V lookup: CDR1 SGHVS, CDR2 FQNEAQ. CDR3 loop: CASSLRTSGTTYNEQFF. Written as DNA, the CDR3 is TGTGCCAGCAGCTTACGCACTAGCGGGACGACCTACAATGAGCAGTTCTTC.

CDR3 coding DNA: TGTGCCAGCAGCGCCGATGGTGGGCGAGCTTTCTTT. It translates to CASSADGGRAFF. The chain joins TRBV9 to TRBJ1-1; D is unresolved. V was shortened by 3 bases and J by 10 bases, with 13 bases between the two germline ends. This CDR3 has 12 residues. Germline CDR1 and CDR2: SGDLS and YYNGEE.